These 25 T cell receptor beta chains were sequenced from one sample in a study of cytomegalovirus exposure and HLA in healthy donors. The PCR was carried out with 60 Vbeta primers and 13 Jbeta primers. The assay was immunoSEQ multiplex PCR, and TCRdb's table has in-frame clones only and misses some. This sample carries approximately 120,000 clones, with around 2.9% going to the ten biggest clones. The sample consisted of PBMCs. The receptors originated from a man in his thirties or forties in good health and CMV-seronegative.

V is TRBV12-5 and J is TRBJ2-7; D uncertain. In germline, CDR1 is LGHNT, CDR2 FRNRAP. V was clipped by 5 bases and J by 2 bases, with 7 bases between them. CDR3 length equals 12 residues. The CDR3 is CASGRDTYEQYF. CDR3 in DNA: TGTGCTAGTGGTCGCGACACCTACGAGCAGTACTTC.

V is TRBV10-3 and J is TRBJ2-7, with 8 bases aligning to TRBD1. The CDR3 loop spans 14 amino acids. Trimming took 6 bases from V and 4 from J; bases not matched to a gene: 8. Per germline, CDR1 ENHRY and CDR2 SYGVKD. The CDR3 protein is CAIRPTGQGYEQYF. Written as DNA, the CDR3 is TGTGCCATCAGGCCAACTGGACAGGGATACGAGCAGTACTTC.

This chain uses TRBV4-1 with TRBJ1-5; 8 positions match TRBD1. The J segment lost 6 bases and the V segment lost 6 bases, leaving 10 bases of the junction unmatched. This CDR3 has 15 amino acids. Germline CDR1 is MGHRA and CDR2 is YSYEKL. The DNA of the CDR3 is TGCGCCAGCAGTCTCATACAGGGGGTTATTCAGCCCCAGCATTTT. Its protein is CASSLIQGVIQPQHF.

CDR3 region: CASSPLAGGQETQYF. In DNA form, the CDR3 reads TGTGCCAGCTCACCACTAGCGGGAGGGCAAGAGACCCAGTACTTC. The V gene is TRBV18, the J gene TRBJ2-5; TRBD2 aligns across 11 bases. The CDR3 sequence is 15 residues long. Germline trimming cut 1 base from V and 2 bases from J; bases unmatched to any gene: 0. Germline V gene sequence: CDR1 KGHSH, CDR2 LQKENI.

The chain has TRBV15 and TRBJ2-5; 8 positions match TRBD2. The DNA end favors TRBJ2-7, so the J call may be wrong. The CDR3 is made up of 15 amino acids. Germline values: CDR1 LNHNV, CDR2 YYDKDF (reference sequence). The CDR3 DNA follows: TGTGCCACCAGCAGAATAACGGGGGGGACCTACGAGCAGTACTTC. Translating gives CATSRITGGTYEQYF.

The rearrangement joins TRBV27 to TRBJ2-1, with TRBD2 identical over 7 bases. V lost 6 bases, J lost 7 bases, and 15 bases stayed unmatched. This CDR3 has 16 residues. In germline, CDR1 is MNHEY, CDR2 SMNVEV (reference sequence). The CDR3, as DNA: TGTGCCAGCAGCCATATCCTAGCGGCTAAGGGGAATGAGCAGTTCTTC. Its translation is CASSHILAAKGNEQFF.

The chain has TRBV5-8 and TRBJ2-7, with a tentative D call TRBD1 (6 bases). In germline, CDR1 is SGHTS, CDR2 YDEGEE. CDR3 size: 16 residues. With 0 bases removed from V and 0 bases from J, the gap between germline ends came to 13 bases. CDR3 bases: TGTGCCAGCAGCTTGGTTTGGGGGCACTCCTCCTACGAGCAGTACTTC. Protein: CASSLVWGHSSYEQYF.

The CDR3 sequence: CASILGDRGERKLFF. The CDR3 DNA sequence: TGTGCCTCGATCTTGGGGGACAGGGGAGAGAGGAAACTGTTTTTT. This sequence joins TRBV27 and TRBJ1-4; 10 nucleotides align to TRBD1. The germline V gene encodes CDR1 MNHEY and CDR2 SMNVEV (reference sequence). V lost 11 bases, J lost 11 bases, and 17 bases stayed unmatched. This CDR3 comprises 15 residues.

This chain links TRBV25-1 with TRBJ1-6, with a possible D match to TRBD1 (5 bases). Trimming took 3 bases from V and 7 from J, leaving 7 bases between them. The CDR3 spans 13 residues. The germline CDR1 and CDR2 sequences are MGHDK and SYGVNS. The CDR3 reads CASSDQGNSPLHF. Here the CDR3 DNA reads TGTGCCAGCAGTGACCAGGGAAATTCACCCCTCCACTTT.

The genes are TRBV7-9 and TRBJ2-7; D is perhaps TRBD1 (6 bases). Germline lookup yields CDR1 SEHNR and CDR2 FQNEAQ (reference sequence). The length of the CDR3 is 14 residues. V shed 3 bases and J shed 3 bases, with 12 bases lying between them. This chain's CDR3 is CASSFPYRVYEQYF. CDR3 in DNA: TGTGCCAGCAGCTTCCCCTACAGGGTCTACGAGCAGTACTTC.

The gene calls are TRBV11-2 and TRBJ2-7; the match to TRBD2 covers 8 bases. The CDR3 loop spans 17 amino acids. Germline trimming cut 0 bases from V and 9 bases from J; bases unmatched to any gene: 16. The germline V gene encodes CDR1 SGHAT and CDR2 FQNNGV. For the CDR3, the DNA is TGTGCCAGCAGCTTAGAAGCCTCTAGCGGGTCCCCCGGAGGGCAGTACTTC. Protein sequence: CASSLEASSGSPGGQYF.

This chain uses TRBV30 with TRBJ2-1; D might be TRBD2 (6 bases). The CDR3 loop spans 14 amino acids. Germline CDR1 is GTSNPN and CDR2 is SVGIG (reference sequence). Trimming stripped 3 bases from V and 0 bases from J, with 9 bases between. In DNA form, the CDR3 reads TGTGCCTGGAGCGAGCGGGCCTCCTACAATGAGCAGTTCTTC. Its translation is CAWSERASYNEQFF. Filled out from reference TRBV30 and TRBJ2-1, the complete variable domain reads SQTIHQWPATLVQPVGSPLSLECTVEGTSNPNLYWYRQAAGRGLQLLFYSVGIGQISSEVPQNLSASRPQDRQFILSSKKLLLSDSGFYLCAWSERASYNEQFFGPGTRLTVL.

The V call is TRBV15, the J call TRBJ1-4; 8 bases are shared with TRBD1. Looked up from germline, CDR1 is LNHNV and CDR2 is YYDKDF (reference sequence). CDR3 length: 14 residues. The ends lost 4 bases at V and 8 bases at J; junction bases unmatched: 6. CDR3 DNA: TGTGCCACCAGCATGGGACAGGCCGGGGAAAAACTGTTTTTT. It encodes CATSMGQAGEKLFF.

The V and J genes are TRBV6-1 and TRBJ1-4; 8 nucleotides match TRBD1. The J segment lost 8 bases and the V segment lost 9 bases, leaving 8 bases of the junction unmatched. The CDR3 covers 13 residues. The germline V gene has CDR1 MNHNS and CDR2 SASEGT. CDR3 protein: CASEVRGREKLFF. DNA for the CDR3: TGTGCCAGTGAGGTCAGGGGGCGGGAAAAACTGTTTTTT.

The rearrangement links TRBV30 to TRBJ2-7, with D perhaps matching TRBD2 (5 bases). Deletions cut 2 bases from V and 2 bases from J, with 13 bases between. The CDR3 totals 14 residues. Germline V gives CDR1 GTSNPN, CDR2 SVGIG (reference sequence). CDR3 nucleotides: TGTGCCTGGAGTCAGAGGGCGGAGACCTACGAGCAGTACTTC. It translates to CAWSQRAETYEQYF.

This chain links TRBV30 with TRBJ1-1; the match to TRBD1 covers 12 bases. J gave up 8 bases and V 5 bases, and 6 bases lay outside the gene matches. Per germline, CDR1 GTSNPN and CDR2 SVGIG (reference sequence). This CDR3 contains 13 residues. The CDR3 reads CAWDGTGGSEAFF. The CDR3 DNA reads TGTGCCTGGGACGGGACAGGGGGCAGCGAAGCTTTCTTT.

The chain couples TRBV25-1 to TRBJ2-1, with 8 nucleotides matching TRBD2. Germline V lookup: CDR1 MGHDK, CDR2 SYGVNS. The CDR3 length is 13 residues. V lost 2 bases to trimming and J lost 9 bases; unmatched junction nucleotides: 3. This CDR3 is CASSEPGGVEQFF. Here the CDR3 DNA reads TGTGCCAGCAGTGAACCCGGGGGGGTTGAGCAGTTCTTC.

V and J are TRBV11-2 and TRBJ2-7; D ambiguous. This CDR3 region has 12 residues. Germline loops: CDR1 SGHAT, CDR2 FQNNGV. V lost 1 base, J lost 4 bases, and 5 bases lay in between. DNA of the CDR3: TGTGCCAGCAGCTTAGCGGGTTACGAGCAGTACTTC. It is translated as CASSLAGYEQYF.

In DNA form, the CDR3 reads TGCGCCAGCAGCTCGCCGACTAGCGGGCACCAAGAGACCCAGTACTTC. Translated: CASSSPTSGHQETQYF. V gene TRBV5-1 combines with J gene TRBJ2-5; 10 bases fit TRBD2. V lost 3 bases and J lost 0; bases outside the gene matches: 5. CDR3 length: 16 amino acids. Germline-derived CDR1 and CDR2 are SGHRS and YFSETQ. The whole variable domain, remainder taken from reference TRBV5-1 and TRBJ2-5, is KAGVTQTPRYLIKTRGQQVTLSCSPISGHRSVSWYQQTPGQGLQFLFEYFSETQRNKGNFPGRFSGRQFSNSRSEMNVSTLELGDSALYLCASSSPTSGHQETQYFGPGTRLLVL.

The rearrangement uses TRBV11-2 and TRBJ2-5; TRBD2 matches at 13 bases. Germline loops: CDR1 SGHAT, CDR2 FQNNGV. CDR3 length: 15 amino acids. V trimming: 5 bases; J trimming: 11 bases; junction bases outside the gene matches: 11. CDR3 nucleotides: TGTGCCAGCAGCCCCGGACTAGCGGGAGTATCTGAGCAGTACTTC. Amino acids: CASSPGLAGVSEQYF.

This chain joins TRBV28 and TRBJ2-1; 7 bases fit TRBD1. The V gene's germline CDR1 is MDHEN and CDR2 SYDVKM. V trimming: 8 bases; J trimming: 7 bases; junction bases outside the gene matches: 11. The CDR3 length is 14 residues. The CDR3 bases are TGTGCCAGCGAAAAAGGGGACAGTCTTAATGAGCAGTTCTTC. Translating gives CASEKGDSLNEQFF.

V and J are TRBV10-3 and TRBJ2-1; weak D call: TRBD2 (6 bases). CDR1 and CDR2 from the germline V gene are ENHRY and SYGVKD. Trimming pared 4 bases from V and 7 bases from J, leaving 20 bases between. The CDR3 is made up of 16 amino acids. This chain's CDR3 is CAISGWEADAPNEQFF. For the CDR3, the DNA is TGTGCCATCAGTGGGTGGGAGGCCGATGCCCCTAATGAGCAGTTCTTC.

Here the CDR3 DNA reads TGCGCCAGCAGCCAGCGGACAGGGTGGAATTCACCCCTCCACTTT. The encoded protein is CASSQRTGWNSPLHF. The chain uses TRBV4-3 and TRBJ1-6, with 8 bases identical to TRBD1. The length of the CDR3 is 15 residues. J gave up 7 bases and V 3 bases, and 5 bases lay outside the gene matches. The germline V gene has CDR1 LGHNA and CDR2 YSLEER.

The chain combines TRBV29-1 with TRBJ1-1, with TRBD1 matching over 7 bases. CDR3 length equals 11 residues. V shed 4 bases, J shed 7 bases, and the junction held 3 bases outside the gene matches. The germline gives CDR1 SQVTM, CDR2 ANQGSEA. The CDR3 sequence: CSVGDSHEAFF. DNA for the CDR3: TGCAGCGTTGGGGACAGCCATGAAGCTTTCTTT.

A note on this clone: Within the sample, other DNA sequences also encode this same CDR3. This chain uses TRBV6-5 with TRBJ1-3; D is uncertain. Trimming pared 7 bases from V and 2 bases from J, leaving 6 bases between. The V gene's germline CDR1 is MNHEY and CDR2 SVGAGI. The CDR3 consists of 12 residues. CDR3 sequence (DNA): TGTGCCAGCAAGTCGGCTGGAAACACCATATATTTT. Its translation: CASKSAGNTIYF.